This T cell receptor (beta chain) stems from a study of blood T cell repertoires in COVID-19. Study-level background: The origin of the acute and convalescent COVID-19 samples was the United States, Italy and Spain. Sources were T cells, B-cell-depleted T cells, or PBMCs; the material itself was cDNA or gDNA.

V was cut by 2 bases and J by 7 bases, with 18 bases left in between. This CDR3 is 16 amino acids long. Original analysis: Using reference gene primer amplification, nucleated cell counts were estimated. This table comes from immunoSEQ multiplex PCR, and its TCRdb copy is limited to in-frame clones, with some not included. V and J calls and clone size are those listed in that table; D and trimming were worked out from the DNA. The repertoire holds about 110,000 clones, with approximately 81% as singletons. Material: peripheral blood. The receptor was isolated from a human donor in a cohort sampled during active COVID-19. The chain has TRBV23-1 and TRBJ2-1; D might be TRBD1 (6 bases). TRBV23-1 is placed among ORFs of uncertain function. CDR3 DNA: TGCGCCAGCAGTCAACTAGGGACATGTCTCGAGAATGAGCAGTTCTTC. It translates to CASSQLGTCLENEQFF.